This T cell receptor (beta chain) was identified during a study of PD-L1 blockade in urothelial cancer. Study information: T cells were recovered from blood samples at a median of roughly 150,000.

Only in-frame clones appear in the TCRdb table, and some are missing; sequencing was by immunoSEQ multiplex PCR. The sample records tens of thousands of clones, roughly 88% being singletons. From germline, CDR1 is MNHEY and CDR2 SVGAGI. With 5 bases removed from V and 4 bases from J, the gap between germline ends came to 11 bases. This CDR3 has 13 residues. The sequence came from a man aged 60 to 69 with urothelial cancer. The sequencing here drew on PBMCs, taken around atezolizumab (anti-PD-L1) treatment. V gene TRBV6-5 combines with J gene TRBJ2-5; the D gene is possibly TRBD1 (5 bases). CDR3 amino acids: CASSPGWRETQYF. Here the CDR3 DNA reads TGTGCCAGCAGTCCAGGGTGGCGAGAGACCCAGTACTTC.